The T cell receptor (beta chain) under discussion was sequenced for a study of T-cell reconstitution after alpha-beta-depleted transplantation in children. Construction of the TCRbeta library involved unique molecular identifiers. TCRdb itself ran the PCR reads through MiXCR, one entry per CDR3 protein. The repertoire holds a few hundred thousand distinct CDR3 sequences, with about an eighth as singletons. This clonotype was seen many times. The source was PBMCs, collected from the stem cell graft. This TCR derives from a human donor who donated a stem cell graft to a child with Fanconi anemia.

In DNA, the CDR3 is TGTGCCAGCAGCCACGAGGGCAGACTCGGCTATGGCTACACCTTC. Protein sequence: CASSHEGRLGYGYTF. The V and J genes are TRBV14 and TRBJ1-2; D remains ambiguous. Germline CDR1 is SGHDN and CDR2 is FVKESK. Trimming left V 3 bases short and J 4 bases short, with 15 bases between. This CDR3 has 15 amino acids.